The 16 T cell receptor beta chains listed next were all sequenced from one sample in a study of T-cell reconstitution after alpha-beta-depleted transplantation in children. The authors prepared the TCRbeta library with unique molecular identifiers. Using its own MiXCR run on the PCR reads, TCRdb lists one record per CDR3 protein. The table shows about 400,000 distinct CDR3 sequences, with about a sixth occurring only once. The sequences come from PBMCs, mostly from graft donor cells, collected 360 days after TCRalphabeta/CD19-depleted stem cell transplant. The source of these receptors is a boy in the first two years of life who had a stem cell transplant for Wiskott-Aldrich syndrome, so the T cells may come from the graft donor.

The CDR3 sequence is CSARDPSPGDTQYF. CDR3 sequence (DNA): TGCAGTGCTAGAGACCCCTCACCGGGAGATACGCAGTATTTT. The gene calls are TRBV20-1 and TRBJ2-3; D not certain. Trimming removed 0 bases at V and 5 bases at J, with 12 bases between. The CDR3 extends over 14 amino acids. In germline, CDR1 is DFQATT, CDR2 SNEGSKA (reference sequence).

In its sample, this clonotype was seen a few times. This sequence joins TRBV5-1 and TRBJ2-7; maybe TRBD1 (6 bases). V lost 4 bases and J 1 base, leaving 12 bases between the germline ends. Germline CDR1 is SGHRS and CDR2 is YFSETQ. The CDR3 loop spans 14 amino acids. This CDR3 is CASSQGQPSYEQYF. The CDR3 nucleotides read TGCGCCAGCAGCCAAGGACAGCCGTCCTACGAGCAGTACTTC. The full variable domain, in which reference TRBV5-1 and TRBJ2-7 provide the parts outside the CDR3, is KAGVTQTPRYLIKTRGQQVTLSCSPISGHRSVSWYQQTPGQGLQFLFEYFSETQRNKGNFPGRFSGRQFSNSRSEMNVSTLELGDSALYLCASSQGQPSYEQYFGPGTRLTVT.

The rearrangement links TRBV25-1 to TRBJ2-1; no reliable D call. Germline values: CDR1 MGHDK, CDR2 SYGVNS. Trimming took 5 bases from V and 9 from J, leaving 11 bases between them. The CDR3 has 12 residues. The DNA for the CDR3 is TGTGCCAGCAGTACTTTGCGTGGTGAGCAGTTCTTC. This encodes CASSTLRGEQFF.

A few counts support this clonotype. The gene calls are TRBV29-1 and TRBJ2-1; 10 bases are a match to TRBD2. The CDR3 runs 19 residues. V lost 5 bases, J lost 2 bases, and 18 bases stayed unmatched. Germline CDR1 and CDR2: SQVTM and ANQGSEA. CDR3 loop: CSVRLFPGLAWATYNEQFF. CDR3 sequence (DNA): TGCAGCGTTCGCCTCTTTCCGGGACTAGCGTGGGCGACCTACAATGAGCAGTTCTTC.

This chain uses TRBV7-9 with TRBJ2-4, with 9 bases fitting TRBD1. Germline CDR1 reads SEHNR; CDR2 reads FQNEAQ (reference sequence). V shed 2 bases and J 4 bases; nucleotides not matched to a gene: 6. This CDR3 region has 16 residues. CDR3 coding DNA: TGTGCCAGCAGCTTAAGGCCGGGACAGGGAAAAAACATTCAGTACTTC. This codes for CASSLRPGQGKNIQYF.

This clonotype was observed a few times. This chain joins TRBV4-3 and TRBJ2-2, with unresolved D. Trimming pared 8 bases from V and 6 bases from J, leaving 13 bases between. Germline CDR1 reads LGHNA; CDR2 reads YSLEER. CDR3 length: 13 amino acids. CDR3 in DNA: TGCGCCAGCGAGGAGTTGGTGGCCGGGGAGCTGTTTTTT. This codes for CASEELVAGELFF.

This clonotype has more than one count but fewer than ten. The chain employs TRBV12-3 or TRBV12-4 and TRBJ1-1, with 8 bases that match TRBD1. V shed 3 bases, J shed 4 bases, and the junction held 4 bases outside the gene matches. This CDR3 comprises 14 residues. CDR3 nucleotides: TGTGCCAGCAGTTTCCGGACAGGGACCACTGAAGCTTTCTTT. Residues: CASSFRTGTTEAFF.

The table lists this clonotype with a few counts. The chain carries TRBV6-1 and TRBJ2-5; weak D call: TRBD2 (6 bases). Germline CDR1 MNHNS, CDR2 SASEGT. The CDR3 loop spans 15 amino acids. Between the trimmed V and J ends, which lost 4 bases and 2 bases, there was a span of 14 bases. Written as DNA, the CDR3 is TGTGCCAGCAGTGGACTTGGGACTGGGCAAGAGACCCAGTACTTC. It yields the protein CASSGLGTGQETQYF.

This clonotype has ten or more counts. The chain joins TRBV5-1 to TRBJ2-7; D perhaps matches TRBD2 (6 bases). The germline gives CDR1 SGHRS, CDR2 YFSETQ. CDR3 length: 15 residues. Trimming pared 0 bases from V and 4 bases from J, leaving 14 bases between. CDR3: CASSLGGGVKYEQYF. CDR3 sequence (DNA): TGCGCCAGCAGCTTGGGTGGAGGGGTGAAATACGAGCAGTACTTC.

This clonotype showed up just a few times. The V and J genes are TRBV6-5 and TRBJ1-2; D ambiguous. The germline V and J ends were trimmed by 2 bases and 1 base, with 8 bases remaining between them. Germline assignment: CDR1 MNHEY and CDR2 SVGAGI. The CDR3 extends over 14 amino acids. The CDR3: CASSYRTDNYGYTF. The CDR3 bases are TGTGCCAGCAGTTACCGGACGGATAACTATGGCTACACCTTC.

This clonotype was seen a handful of times. CDR3 amino acids: CASSTRKLLRDRANTGELFF. The CDR3 DNA reads TGTGCCAGCAGTACTAGAAAACTTTTAAGGGACAGGGCGAACACCGGGGAGCTGTTTTTT. J is TRBJ2-2 and V is TRBV27; 9 bases match TRBD1. Trimming took 5 bases from V and 0 from J; bases not matched to a gene: 16. Germline CDR1 and CDR2: MNHEY and SMNVEV (reference sequence). The CDR3 totals 20 residues.

This sequence joins TRBV20-1 and TRBJ2-3; 8 bases align to TRBD2. This CDR3 spans 15 amino acids. The V and J ends lost 4 bases and 0 bases, in that order; junction bases with no gene match: 6. Germline V gene data show CDR1 as DFQATT and CDR2 as SNEGSKA (reference sequence). DNA of the CDR3: TGCAGTGCTAATTTAGCGGGGACTAGCACAGATACGCAGTATTTT. Amino acid sequence: CSANLAGTSTDTQYF.

V is TRBV24-1 and J is TRBJ2-7, with TRBD1 matching 12 bases. This CDR3 spans 13 amino acids. Germline trimming cut 5 bases from V and 10 bases from J; bases unmatched to any gene: 5. CDR1 is KGHDR, CDR2 SFDVKD, per germline. The CDR3 coding sequence is TGTGCCACCAGTGGGGACAGGGGGCGGAAACAGTACTTC. Its protein is CATSGDRGRKQYF.

This clonotype has a handful of counts. The chain joins TRBV25-1 to TRBJ2-2, with TRBD2 matching over 7 bases. CDR1 MGHDK and CDR2 SYGVNS come from the germline V gene. The CDR3 is 14 residues long. Unmatched junction bases numbered 8, after V lost 10 bases and J lost 3 bases. The CDR3 DNA sequence: TGTGCCACCGAGCGGGATACCTACACCGGGGAGCTGTTTTTT. Translation: CATERDTYTGELFF.

This clonotype was counted only a few times. This CDR3 is CASSLKRGAPSTDTQYF. Here the CDR3 DNA reads TGTGCCAGCAGTTTAAAGCGGGGGGCCCCTAGCACAGATACGCAGTATTTT. The chain recombines TRBV12-3 or TRBV12-4 with TRBJ2-3, with TRBD2 matching 9 bases. CDR3 size: 17 residues. V gave up 2 bases and J gave up 0 bases; unmatched junction bases: 6.

A few counts support this clonotype. The genes are TRBV7-2 and TRBJ2-2, with D perhaps TRBD2 (5 bases). This CDR3 is 13 amino acids long. The germline V gene encodes CDR1 SGHTA and CDR2 FQGNSA. With 6 bases removed from V and 6 bases from J, the gap between germline ends came to 11 bases. In nucleotides, the CDR3 is TGTGCCAGCAGAAGGCTAGCAGCCGGGGAGCTGTTTTTT. Encoded protein: CASRRLAAGELFF.